This TCR beta chain was identified during a study of T cell responses to AZD1222 COVID-19 vaccine. The assay was immunoSEQ multiplex PCR, and TCRdb's table has in-frame clones only and misses some. The table shows around 150,000 clones, with 85% to 95% occurring only once. Study findings and constraints: Baseline serostatus was positive in only six or seven AZD1222 recipients. Samples come after the peak T cell response, not at day 14. It should be noted that donors were predominantly white British and more often female, and clonal diversity was possibly underestimated.

With regard to this clone: The antigen is unknown.

Trimming left V 3 bases short and J 0 bases short, with 3 bases between. CDR1 is SGHTA and CDR2 is FQGNSA in the germline V gene. This CDR3 comprises 12 residues. This TCR came from an adult in good health. The V and J genes are TRBV7-2 and TRBJ2-7; D unclear. The specimen comprised peripheral blood, sampled on day 0 of AZD1222 vaccination. The CDR3 region is CASSFISYEQYF. In DNA, the CDR3 is TGTGCCAGCAGCTTCATCTCCTACGAGCAGTACTTC.